The 19 T cell receptor beta chains below come from one sample, sequenced in a study of cytomegalovirus exposure and HLA in healthy donors. A multiplex PCR was run with 60 Vbeta primers and 13 Jbeta primers. Here immunoSEQ multiplex PCR was the method, and the copy in TCRdb shows in-frame clones only, minus some. The sample has roughly 120,000 clones; 75% to 85% are singletons. The sample taken for sequencing was PBMCs. The receptors shown here come from a woman aged 18-29 years in good health and CMV-seropositive.

The rearrangement uses TRBV5-1 and TRBJ2-2; D is perhaps TRBD2 (6 bases). CDR1 is SGHRS and CDR2 is YFSETQ in the germline V gene. Trimming pared 0 bases from V and 4 bases from J, leaving 10 bases between. The CDR3 is 15 amino acids. The CDR3 is CASSLVAGSTGELFF. The DNA for the CDR3 is TGCGCCAGCAGCTTGGTCGCGGGGTCCACCGGGGAGCTGTTTTTT.

V gene TRBV30 combines with J gene TRBJ1-2; D may be TRBD1 (6 bases). V was cut by 4 bases and J by 2 bases, with 8 bases left in between. The CDR3 totals 12 residues. CDR1 and CDR2 (germline): GTSNPN, SVGIG (reference sequence). The CDR3 sequence: CAWTGENYGYTF. The DNA of the CDR3 is TGTGCCTGGACAGGGGAGAACTATGGCTACACCTTC. Based on the CDR3 plus reference TRBV30 and TRBJ1-2, the full variable domain is SQTIHQWPATLVQPVGSPLSLECTVEGTSNPNLYWYRQAAGRGLQLLFYSVGIGQISSEVPQNLSASRPQDRQFILSSKKLLLSDSGFYLCAWTGENYGYTFGSGTRLTVV.

The V gene is TRBV7-3, the J gene TRBJ2-1; perhaps TRBD1 as D (7 bases). CDR1 and CDR2 from the germline V gene are SGHTA and FQGTGA. The germline V and J ends were trimmed by 5 bases and 8 bases, with 28 bases remaining between them. The CDR3 totals 18 residues. The CDR3 loop reads CASSQTGFGGGPKDEQFF. The CDR3, as DNA: TGTGCCAGCAGCCAGACAGGGTTTGGTGGGGGGCCCAAGGATGAGCAGTTCTTC.

V usage is TRBV10-2 and J usage is TRBJ1-1; TRBD1 is a possible D gene (5 bases). Between the trimmed V and J ends, which lost 3 bases and 3 bases, there was a span of 11 bases. Germline V gene lookup returns CDR1 WSHSY and CDR2 SAAADI. The CDR3 totals 14 residues. CDR3 amino acids: CASSDAGSYTEAFF. CDR3 DNA: TGCGCCAGCAGTGACGCAGGGTCGTACACTGAAGCTTTCTTT.

The gene calls are TRBV5-6 and TRBJ2-3; the match to TRBD2 covers 8 bases. Germline CDR1 reads SGHDT; CDR2 reads YYEEEE. The CDR3 totals 15 residues. The V gene end was trimmed by 0 bases and the J gene end by 5 bases; junction bases not matched to a gene: 5. The chain's CDR3 is CASSLAGGAKDTQYF. The CDR3 bases are TGTGCCAGCAGCTTGGCCGGGGGGGCAAAAGATACGCAGTATTTT.

The chain employs TRBV7-9 and TRBJ2-3; D perhaps matches TRBD2 (5 bases). The CDR3 runs to 14 residues. The V gene lost 4 bases and the J gene lost 5 bases, with 13 bases spanning the gap. Germline lookup yields CDR1 SEHNR and CDR2 FQNEAQ (reference sequence). CDR3 nucleotide sequence: TGTGCCAGCAGCTACTTAGCTGGAGGAGATACGCAGTATTTT. Its protein is CASSYLAGGDTQYF.

The chain employs TRBV6-5 and TRBJ2-2; no definite D call. CDR3 length: 14 amino acids. CDR1 MNHEY and CDR2 SVGAGI come from the germline V gene. V was pared by 2 bases and J by 5 bases, with 9 bases between. CDR3 nucleotide sequence: TGTGCCAGCAGTTACGTGGCTTTTACCGGGGAGCTGTTTTTT. Its translation is CASSYVAFTGELFF.

The rearrangement joins TRBV9 to TRBJ1-2; 9 nucleotides align to TRBD1. Trimming removed 2 bases from V and 8 bases from J; junction bases left unmatched: 7. The CDR3 loop spans 14 amino acids. In germline, CDR1 is SGDLS, CDR2 YYNGEE. The chain's CDR3 is CASSVETGGGGYTF. CDR3 nucleotide sequence: TGTGCCAGCAGCGTTGAGACAGGGGGTGGGGGCTACACCTTC.

This chain uses TRBV15 with TRBJ2-6; TRBD1 is a possible D gene (6 bases). The V gene lost 0 bases and the J gene lost 1 base, with 10 bases spanning the gap. Germline CDR1 is LNHNV and CDR2 is YYDKDF (reference sequence). CDR3 length equals 17 residues. In DNA form, the CDR3 reads TGTGCCACCAGCAGAGATCACAGGGTATCTGGGGCCAACGTCCTGACTTTC. Protein sequence: CATSRDHRVSGANVLTF.

The rearrangement links TRBV9 to TRBJ1-4, with D maybe TRBD1 (5 bases). CDR1 and CDR2 from the germline V gene are SGDLS and YYNGEE. V lost 10 bases to trimming and J lost 12 bases, with 22 bases between them. The CDR3 length is 13 residues. DNA of the CDR3: TGTGCCTCAGGCCCCGGACACGGCAATGAACTGTTTTTT. It yields the protein CASGPGHGNELFF.

This clone was observed a single time. The genes are TRBV6-5 and TRBJ2-3; 8 bases align to TRBD1. The CDR3 covers 15 residues. CDR1 MNHEY and CDR2 SVGAGI come from the germline V gene. V shed 0 bases, J shed 1 base, and the junction held 0 bases outside the gene matches. The CDR3 loop reads CASSYSDRGTDTQYF. CDR3 coding DNA: TGTGCCAGCAGTTACTCGGACAGGGGCACAGATACGCAGTATTTT.

V gene TRBV15 combines with J gene TRBJ1-5; 8 nucleotides match TRBD1. Germline V gene sequence: CDR1 LNHNV, CDR2 YYDKDF (reference sequence). The V gene end was trimmed by 10 bases and the J gene end by 6 bases; junction bases not matched to a gene: 5. The CDR3 is 12 amino acids. Here the CDR3 DNA reads TGTGCCATTCAGGGGGCGGGTCAGCCCCAGCATTTT. Translation gives CAIQGAGQPQHF.

The chain joins TRBV6-1 to TRBJ1-3, with 8 nucleotides matching TRBD1. Germline V gene data show CDR1 as MNHNS and CDR2 as SASEGT. J gave up 4 bases and V 6 bases, and 5 bases lay outside the gene matches. The CDR3 sequence is 14 residues long. CDR3 DNA: TGTGCCAGCAGGACAGGGGTTAGGGGAAACACCATATATTTT. It specifies CASRTGVRGNTIYF.

The chain joins TRBV19 to TRBJ1-6; D is unresolved. V shed 3 bases and J shed 9 bases, with 12 bases lying between them. The CDR3 runs to 14 residues. Germline V gene data show CDR1 as LNHDA and CDR2 as SQIVND (reference sequence). The CDR3, as DNA: TGTGCCAGTAGTATCGGTCCGCCGGTTTCACCCCTCCACTTT. Amino acids: CASSIGPPVSPLHF. Together with reference TRBV19 and TRBJ1-6, the CDR3 gives the full variable domain: DGGITQSPKYLFRKEGQNVTLSCEQNLNHDAMYWYRQDPGQGLRLIYYSQIVNDFQKGDIAEGYSVSREKKESFPLTVTSAQKNPTAFYLCASSIGPPVSPLHFGNGTRLTVT.

The chain couples TRBV28 to TRBJ2-7; 8 positions match TRBD2. The CDR3 is made up of 15 amino acids. V lost 2 bases and J lost 2; bases outside the gene matches: 5. CDR1 is MDHEN, CDR2 SYDVKM, per germline. CDR3 sequence: CASSLVGLATYEQYF. The CDR3 DNA is TGTGCCAGCAGTTTAGTCGGACTAGCCACCTACGAGCAGTACTTC.

The chain couples TRBV6-1 to TRBJ2-6; tentatively, D is TRBD2 (6 bases). CDR1 MNHNS and CDR2 SASEGT come from the germline V gene. The germline V and J ends were trimmed by 2 bases and 0 bases, with 8 bases remaining between them. This CDR3 contains 16 residues. This CDR3 is CASSERGLSGANVLTF. The CDR3 DNA sequence: TGTGCCAGCAGTGAAAGGGGACTCTCTGGGGCCAACGTCCTGACTTTC.

As for this clone: The junction shows a germline mismatch at one end, possibly a read error. The chain carries TRBV2 and TRBJ2-5, with 10 nucleotides matching TRBD2. Germline V gives CDR1 SNHLY, CDR2 FYNNEI. CDR3 size: 16 residues. Here the CDR3 DNA reads TGTGCCAGCAGGGAAGCGGGGGGGCAAAAGCAAGAGACCCAGTACTTC. It codes for CASREAGGQKQETQYF. Complete variable domain (other parts from reference TRBV2 and TRBJ2-5): EPEVTQTPSHQVTQMGQEVILRCVPISNHLYFYWYRQILGQKVEFLVSFYNNEISEKSEIFDDQFSVERPDGSNFTLKIRSTKLEDSAMYFCASREAGGQKQETQYFGPGTRLLVL.

The CDR3 sequence: CASSPGDSVSGELFF. The CDR3 DNA reads TGTGCCAGCAGCCCCGGGGACTCGGTGTCCGGGGAGCTGTTTTTT. V is TRBV4-2 and J is TRBJ2-2; perhaps TRBD2 as D (6 bases). The V gene lost 4 bases and the J gene lost 6 bases, with 15 bases spanning the gap. Germline CDR1 reads LGHNA; CDR2 reads YNFKEQ. The CDR3 loop spans 15 amino acids.

Note on this clone: One end of the junction fails to match germline, which may point to a read error. The chain joins TRBV7-9 to TRBJ1-2; D not resolved. This CDR3 has 14 residues. Germline V gives CDR1 SEHNR, CDR2 FQNEAQ (reference sequence). The CDR3 region has the DNA TGTTCCAGCAGCAAGGAGGTGATTAACTATGGCTACACCTTC. This codes for CSSSKEVINYGYTF.